This T cell receptor (beta chain) was documented in a study of T cells in Graves' hyperthyroidism and ophthalmopathy. This clonotype showed up just a few times. RNA transcripts gave rise to amplified TCR beta CDR3 regions. The HTBI primer set was used in a first-round RT-PCR of the TCR CDR3. One entry per CDR3 protein, called by TCRdb with MiXCR from the multiplex PCR reads. This sample yields under 450,000 distinct CDR3 sequences, of which approximately 15% are seen a single time; approximately 8% belongs to the top ten. V gave up 4 bases and J gave up 3 bases, with 13 bases separating them. The CDR3 length is 15 residues. Germline CDR1 and CDR2: LGHDT and YNNKEL (reference sequence).

What was sequenced was blood. This sequence joins TRBV3-1 and TRBJ1-5; D might be TRBD1 (6 bases). The sequence derives from a woman under 30 with Graves' hyperthyroidism. The CDR3 DNA follows: TGTGCCAGCAGCCGAGCTGCAGGGGACAATCAGCCCCAGCATTTT. Protein product: CASSRAAGDNQPQHF.